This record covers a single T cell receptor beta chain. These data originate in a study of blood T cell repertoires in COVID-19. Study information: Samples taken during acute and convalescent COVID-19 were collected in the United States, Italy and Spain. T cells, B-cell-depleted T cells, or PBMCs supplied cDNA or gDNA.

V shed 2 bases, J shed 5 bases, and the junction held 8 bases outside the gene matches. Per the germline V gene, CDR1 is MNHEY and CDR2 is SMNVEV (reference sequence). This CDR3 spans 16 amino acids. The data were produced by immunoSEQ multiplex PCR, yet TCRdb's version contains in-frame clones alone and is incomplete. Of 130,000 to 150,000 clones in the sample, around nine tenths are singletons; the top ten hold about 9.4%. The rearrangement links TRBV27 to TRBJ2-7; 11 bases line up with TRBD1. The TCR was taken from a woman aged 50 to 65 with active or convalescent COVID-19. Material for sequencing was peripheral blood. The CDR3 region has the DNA TGTGCCAGCAGTTTACTGGACAGGGGGCTTTTCCACGAGCAGTACTTC. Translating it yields CASSLLDRGLFHEQYF.